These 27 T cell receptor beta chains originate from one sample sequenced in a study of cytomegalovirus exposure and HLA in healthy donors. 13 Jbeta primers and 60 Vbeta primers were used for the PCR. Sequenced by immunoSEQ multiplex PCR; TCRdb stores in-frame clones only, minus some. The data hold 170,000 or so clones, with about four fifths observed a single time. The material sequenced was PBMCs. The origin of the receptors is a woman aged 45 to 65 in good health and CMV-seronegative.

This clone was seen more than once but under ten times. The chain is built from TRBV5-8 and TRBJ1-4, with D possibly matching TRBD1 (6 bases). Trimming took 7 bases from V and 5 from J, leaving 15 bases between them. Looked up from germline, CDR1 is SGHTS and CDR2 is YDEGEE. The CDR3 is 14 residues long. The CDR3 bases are TGTGCCAGCGAAAGGGGGTCCCGGAATGAAAAACTGTTTTTT. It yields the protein CASERGSRNEKLFF.

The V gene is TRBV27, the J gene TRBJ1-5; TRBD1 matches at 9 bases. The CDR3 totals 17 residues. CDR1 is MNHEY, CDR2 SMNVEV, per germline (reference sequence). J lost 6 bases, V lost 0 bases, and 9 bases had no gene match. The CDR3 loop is CASSLSYAGQGRQPQHF. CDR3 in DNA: TGTGCCAGCAGTTTATCCTACGCGGGACAGGGTCGTCAGCCCCAGCATTTT.

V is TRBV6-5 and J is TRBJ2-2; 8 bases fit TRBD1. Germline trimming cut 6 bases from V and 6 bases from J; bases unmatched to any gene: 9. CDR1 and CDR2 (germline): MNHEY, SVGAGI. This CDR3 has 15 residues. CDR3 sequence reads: CASSLLRTGSGELFF. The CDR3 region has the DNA TGTGCCAGCAGCCTCCTTAGGACAGGGTCCGGGGAGCTGTTTTTT.

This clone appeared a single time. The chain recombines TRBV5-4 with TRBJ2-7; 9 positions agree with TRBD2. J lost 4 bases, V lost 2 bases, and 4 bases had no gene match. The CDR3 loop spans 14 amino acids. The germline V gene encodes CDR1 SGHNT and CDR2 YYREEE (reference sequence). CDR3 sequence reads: CASSLAGGFYEQYF. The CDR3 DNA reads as TGTGCCAGCAGCTTAGCGGGGGGCTTTTACGAGCAGTACTTC.

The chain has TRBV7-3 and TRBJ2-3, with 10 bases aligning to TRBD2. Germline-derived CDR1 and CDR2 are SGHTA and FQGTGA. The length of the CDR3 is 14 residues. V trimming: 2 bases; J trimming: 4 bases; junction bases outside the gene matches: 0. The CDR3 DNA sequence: TGTGCCAGCAGCTTAGGACTAGCGGCAGATACGCAGTATTTT. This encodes CASSLGLAADTQYF.

The DNA for the CDR3 is TGTGCCAGCAGTTTAACACCCCAAGAGACCCAGTACTTC. Its protein product is CASSLTPQETQYF. The chain combines TRBV27 with TRBJ2-5, with D uncertain. The CDR3 runs to 13 residues. Trimming shortened V by 2 bases and J by 1 base, and 5 bases separated the two germline ends. CDR1 is MNHEY and CDR2 is SMNVEV in the germline V gene (reference sequence).

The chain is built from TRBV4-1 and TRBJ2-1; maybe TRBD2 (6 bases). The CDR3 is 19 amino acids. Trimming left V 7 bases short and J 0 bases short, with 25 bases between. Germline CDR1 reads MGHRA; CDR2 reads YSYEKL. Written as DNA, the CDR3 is TGCGCCAGCATAGAAGAGCCGGAGACAGCGGGCATCTCCTACAATGAGCAGTTCTTC. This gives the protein CASIEEPETAGISYNEQFF.

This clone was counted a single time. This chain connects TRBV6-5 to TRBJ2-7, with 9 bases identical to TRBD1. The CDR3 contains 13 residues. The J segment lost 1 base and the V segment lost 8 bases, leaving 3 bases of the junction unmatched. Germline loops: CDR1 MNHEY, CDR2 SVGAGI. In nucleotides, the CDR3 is TGTGCCAGCGGGACAGGGAGTTCCTACGAGCAGTACTTC. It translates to CASGTGSSYEQYF.

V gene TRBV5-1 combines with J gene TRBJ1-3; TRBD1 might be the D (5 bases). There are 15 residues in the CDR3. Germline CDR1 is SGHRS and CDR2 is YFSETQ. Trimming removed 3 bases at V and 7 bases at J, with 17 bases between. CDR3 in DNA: TGCGCCAGCAGCTCGGGGGATGGGGGTTGGAACACCATATATTTT. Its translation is CASSSGDGGWNTIYF.

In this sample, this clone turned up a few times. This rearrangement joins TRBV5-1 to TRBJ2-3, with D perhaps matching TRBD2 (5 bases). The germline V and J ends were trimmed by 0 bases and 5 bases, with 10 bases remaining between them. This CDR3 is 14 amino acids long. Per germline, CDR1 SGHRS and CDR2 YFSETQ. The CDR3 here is CASSLAGVQDTQYF. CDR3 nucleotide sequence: TGCGCCAGCAGCTTGGCCGGGGTTCAAGATACGCAGTATTTT.

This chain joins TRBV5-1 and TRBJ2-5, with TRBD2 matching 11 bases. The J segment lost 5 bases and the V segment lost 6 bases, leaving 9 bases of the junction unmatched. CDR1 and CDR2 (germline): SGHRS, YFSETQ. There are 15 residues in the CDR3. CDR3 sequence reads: CASTQVAGGPETQYF. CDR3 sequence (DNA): TGCGCCAGCACCCAGGTAGCGGGGGGGCCGGAGACCCAGTACTTC. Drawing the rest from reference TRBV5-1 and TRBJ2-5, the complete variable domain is KAGVTQTPRYLIKTRGQQVTLSCSPISGHRSVSWYQQTPGQGLQFLFEYFSETQRNKGNFPGRFSGRQFSNSRSEMNVSTLELGDSALYLCASTQVAGGPETQYFGPGTRLLVL.

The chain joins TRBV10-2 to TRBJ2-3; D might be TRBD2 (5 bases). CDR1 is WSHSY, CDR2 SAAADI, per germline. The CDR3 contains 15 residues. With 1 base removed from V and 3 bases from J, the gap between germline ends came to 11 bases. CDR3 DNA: TGCGCCAGCAGTGAGTACAGCGGCAAAACAGATACGCAGTATTTT. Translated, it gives CASSEYSGKTDTQYF.

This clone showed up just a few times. The CDR3 DNA follows: TGTGCCAGCAGCTCCGCTCTAGTGGGGGGGACGCAGTATTTT. It specifies CASSSALVGGTQYF. V usage is TRBV7-2 and J usage is TRBJ2-3; the match to TRBD2 covers 7 bases. Losses at the gene ends were 4 bases for V and 9 bases for J; bases not matched to a gene: 10. The CDR3 runs to 14 residues. Per germline, CDR1 SGHTA and CDR2 FQGNSA.

CDR3 sequence reads: CASSPAGQGAYEQYF. The CDR3 bases are TGTGCCAGTAGTCCAGCAGGACAGGGGGCCTACGAGCAGTACTTC. The chain uses TRBV19 and TRBJ2-7; 10 bases fit TRBD1. The germline V gene encodes CDR1 LNHDA and CDR2 SQIVND (reference sequence). The length of the CDR3 is 15 residues. Germline trimming cut 5 bases from V and 2 bases from J; bases unmatched to any gene: 6. The whole variable domain, remainder taken from reference TRBV19 and TRBJ2-7, is DGGITQSPKYLFRKEGQNVTLSCEQNLNHDAMYWYRQDPGQGLRLIYYSQIVNDFQKGDIAEGYSVSREKKESFPLTVTSAQKNPTAFYLCASSPAGQGAYEQYFGPGTRLTVT.

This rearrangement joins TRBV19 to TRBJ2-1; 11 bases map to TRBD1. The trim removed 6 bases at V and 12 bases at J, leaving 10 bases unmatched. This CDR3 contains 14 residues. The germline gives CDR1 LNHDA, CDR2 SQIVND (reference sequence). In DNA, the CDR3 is TGTGCCAGTAGCTCGACCCACGGGACAGGGGGGCAGTTCTTC. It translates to CASSSTHGTGGQFF.

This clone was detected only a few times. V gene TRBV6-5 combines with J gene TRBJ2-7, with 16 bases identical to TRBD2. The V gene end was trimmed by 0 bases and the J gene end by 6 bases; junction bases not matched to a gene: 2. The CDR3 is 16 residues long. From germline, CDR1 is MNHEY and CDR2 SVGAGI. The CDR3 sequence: CASSYSGLAGGGEQYF. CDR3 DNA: TGTGCCAGCAGTTACTCGGGACTAGCGGGAGGGGGCGAGCAGTACTTC.

The CDR3: CASSQHQMNTEAFF. CDR3 in DNA: TGTGCCAGCAGTCAACATCAAATGAACACTGAAGCTTTCTTT. This chain joins TRBV28 and TRBJ1-1; D is undetermined. V was pared by 5 bases and J by 0 bases, with 10 bases between. The germline CDR1 and CDR2 sequences are MDHEN and SYDVKM. The CDR3 is 14 amino acids.

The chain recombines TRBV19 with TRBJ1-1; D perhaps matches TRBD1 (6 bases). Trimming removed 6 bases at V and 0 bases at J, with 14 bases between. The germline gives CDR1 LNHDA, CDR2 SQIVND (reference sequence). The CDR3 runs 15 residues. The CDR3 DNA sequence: TGTGCCAGTAGCCCTAAGCGGGGGCTGAACACTGAAGCTTTCTTT. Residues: CASSPKRGLNTEAFF.

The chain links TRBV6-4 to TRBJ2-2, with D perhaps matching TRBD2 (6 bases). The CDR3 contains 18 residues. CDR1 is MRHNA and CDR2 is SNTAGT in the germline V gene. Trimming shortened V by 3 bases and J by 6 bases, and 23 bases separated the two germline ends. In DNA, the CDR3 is TGTGCCAGCAGTGAATCCCCGGCGCGGGGCCCCTTCGCCGGGGAGCTGTTTTTT. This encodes CASSESPARGPFAGELFF.

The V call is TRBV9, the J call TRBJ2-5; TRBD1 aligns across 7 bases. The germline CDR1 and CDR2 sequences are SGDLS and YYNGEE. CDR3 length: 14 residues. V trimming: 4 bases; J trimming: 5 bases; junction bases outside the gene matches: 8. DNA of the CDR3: TGTGCCAGCAGCCTCGACAGGGAACAGGAGACCCAGTACTTC. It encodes CASSLDREQETQYF. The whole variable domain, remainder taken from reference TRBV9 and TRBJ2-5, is DSGVTQTPKHLITATGQRVTLRCSPRSGDLSVYWYQQSLDQGLQFLIQYYNGEERAKGNILERFSAQQFPDLHSELNLSSLELGDSALYFCASSLDREQETQYFGPGTRLLVL.

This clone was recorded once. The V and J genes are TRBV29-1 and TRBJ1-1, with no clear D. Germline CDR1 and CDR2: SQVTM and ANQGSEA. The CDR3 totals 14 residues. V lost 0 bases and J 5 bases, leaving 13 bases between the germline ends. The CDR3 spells CSVEDPGGRTEAFF. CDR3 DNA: TGCAGCGTTGAAGATCCGGGTGGTAGGACTGAAGCTTTCTTT.

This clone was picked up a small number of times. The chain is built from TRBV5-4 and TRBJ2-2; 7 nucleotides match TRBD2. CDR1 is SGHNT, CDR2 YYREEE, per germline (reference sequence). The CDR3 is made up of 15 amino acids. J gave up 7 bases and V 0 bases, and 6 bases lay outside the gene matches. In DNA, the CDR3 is TGTGCCAGCAGCTTGGTCGGCGGGAGTAGCGGGGAGCTGTTTTTT. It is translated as CASSLVGGSSGELFF.

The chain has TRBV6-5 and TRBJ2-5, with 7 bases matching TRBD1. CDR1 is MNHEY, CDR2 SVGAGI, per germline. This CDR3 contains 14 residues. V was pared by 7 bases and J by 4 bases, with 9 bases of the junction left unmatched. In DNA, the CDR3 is TGTGCCAGCACCCCCGGCACAGGGGTAGAGACCCAGTACTTC. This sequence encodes CASTPGTGVETQYF.

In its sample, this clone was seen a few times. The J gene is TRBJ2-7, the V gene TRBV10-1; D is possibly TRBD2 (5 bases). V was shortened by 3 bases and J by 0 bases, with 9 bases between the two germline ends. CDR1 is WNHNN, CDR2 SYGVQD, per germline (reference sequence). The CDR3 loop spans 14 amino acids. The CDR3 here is CASSDGGGSYEQYF. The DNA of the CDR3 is TGCGCCAGCAGTGATGGCGGAGGCTCCTACGAGCAGTACTTC.

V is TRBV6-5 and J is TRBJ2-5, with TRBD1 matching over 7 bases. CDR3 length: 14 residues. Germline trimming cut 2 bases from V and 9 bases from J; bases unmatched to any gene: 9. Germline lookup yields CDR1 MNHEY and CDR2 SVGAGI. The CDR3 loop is CASSYGRGIGAQYF. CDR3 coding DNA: TGTGCCAGCAGTTACGGCAGGGGGATTGGGGCCCAGTACTTC.

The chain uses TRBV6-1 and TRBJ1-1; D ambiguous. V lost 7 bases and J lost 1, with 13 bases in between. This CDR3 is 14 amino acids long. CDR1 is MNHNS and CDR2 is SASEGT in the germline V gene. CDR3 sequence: CASIPQVGNTEAFF. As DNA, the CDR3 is TGTGCCAGCATCCCCCAGGTGGGGAACACTGAAGCTTTCTTT.

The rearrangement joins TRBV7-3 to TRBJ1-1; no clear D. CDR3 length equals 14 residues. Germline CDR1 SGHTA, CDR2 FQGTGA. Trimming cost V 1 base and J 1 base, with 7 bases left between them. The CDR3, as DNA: TGTGCCAGCAGCTTAAGTGCAGGGAACACTGAAGCTTTCTTT. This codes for CASSLSAGNTEAFF.